A single sample is the source of the 23 T cell receptor beta chains below, sequenced in a study of T cell responses to AZD1222 COVID-19 vaccine. Sequencing used immunoSEQ multiplex PCR; TCRdb keeps in-frame clones, though not all of them. The profile covers 120,000 to 150,000 clones, with under 95% appearing a single time and approximately 5.3% taken by the ten largest. The sample here was peripheral blood, taken on day 0 of AZD1222 vaccination. The receptors derive from an adult in good health.

The chain uses TRBV11-2 and TRBJ1-3; D gene unclear. V was pared by 0 bases and J by 3 bases, with 6 bases between. In germline, CDR1 is SGHAT, CDR2 FQNNGV. The CDR3 consists of 14 residues. The CDR3 nucleotides are TGTGCCAGCAGCTTAGACGCATTTGGAAACACCATATATTTT. Its protein product is CASSLDAFGNTIYF.

V and J are TRBV18 and TRBJ1-1, with D perhaps TRBD1 (5 bases). The CDR3 is made up of 13 amino acids. Trimming took off 6 bases at V and 4 bases at J, with 12 bases between the two ends. Germline-derived CDR1 and CDR2 are KGHSH and LQKENI. The DNA for the CDR3 is TGTGCCAGCTCTCAATCGGGGGGCACTGAAGCTTTCTTT. This codes for CASSQSGGTEAFF.

The chain has TRBV29-1 and TRBJ2-7; 7 bases line up with TRBD1. V was pared by 5 bases and J by 0 bases, with 7 bases of the junction left unmatched. The CDR3 totals 14 residues. Germline V gene sequence: CDR1 SQVTM, CDR2 ANQGSEA. CDR3 in DNA: TGCAGCGTTAAACGACAGGGAAACTCCTACGAGCAGTACTTC. This gives the protein CSVKRQGNSYEQYF.

The chain combines TRBV7-2 with TRBJ1-4; TRBD1 agrees at 9 bases. Germline assignment: CDR1 SGHTA and CDR2 FQGNSA. There are 15 residues in the CDR3. The ends lost 1 base at V and 5 bases at J; junction bases unmatched: 2. The CDR3 nucleotides are TGTGCCAGCAGCTTAGGGGGGACAGGGAATGAAAAACTGTTTTTT. Protein: CASSLGGTGNEKLFF.

The chain couples TRBV5-4 to TRBJ1-4; D possibly corresponds to TRBD1 (6 bases). From germline, CDR1 is SGHNT and CDR2 YYREEE (reference sequence). The V end was cut by 0 bases, the J end by 3 bases, with 9 bases between. This CDR3 comprises 15 residues. CDR3 nucleotides: TGTGCCAGCAGCTTGGAGGGACACCCTAATGAAAAACTGTTTTTT. Encoded protein: CASSLEGHPNEKLFF.

The chain employs TRBV14 and TRBJ2-7; D remains ambiguous. CDR1 is SGHDN and CDR2 is FVKESK in the germline V gene. This CDR3 is 11 amino acids long. V gave up 4 bases and J gave up 6 bases, with 7 bases separating them. The DNA for the CDR3 is TGTGCCAGCAGCCGGGGTGTCGAGCAGTACTTC. This codes for CASSRGVEQYF.

The chain employs TRBV4-2 and TRBJ2-1, with 9 bases fitting TRBD2. V dropped 3 bases and J dropped 4; count of bases not matched to a gene: 4. The CDR3 runs 15 residues. Germline V gene data show CDR1 as LGHNA and CDR2 as YNFKEQ. Here the CDR3 reads CASSQIAGEYNEQFF. Written as DNA, the CDR3 is TGTGCCAGCAGCCAGATAGCGGGGGAGTACAATGAGCAGTTCTTC.

The V and J genes are TRBV12-3 or TRBV12-4 and TRBJ1-1, with 8 bases lining up with TRBD1. V trimming: 7 bases; J trimming: 1 base; junction bases outside the gene matches: 2. There are 13 residues in the CDR3. The CDR3 DNA is TGTGCCAGCATAGGGACAGGGAACACTGAAGCTTTCTTT. Its translation: CASIGTGNTEAFF.

The rearrangement uses TRBV6-5 and TRBJ1-1, with no clear D. The V gene's germline CDR1 is MNHEY and CDR2 SVGAGI. CDR3 size: 14 residues. V shed 2 bases and J shed 5 bases, with 12 bases lying between them. This CDR3 is CASSYSRAWTEAFF. The CDR3 nucleotides are TGTGCCAGCAGTTACAGTAGGGCGTGGACTGAAGCTTTCTTT.

This clone was seen a handful of times. CDR3 nucleotide sequence: TGTGCCAGCAGCTTAAGTCAGGGTCTTGGGGAGACCCAGTACTTC. Its translation is CASSLSQGLGETQYF. This chain joins TRBV7-9 and TRBJ2-5; possible D gene TRBD1, 5 bases. This CDR3 is built from 15 residues. Germline lookup yields CDR1 SEHNR and CDR2 FQNEAQ (reference sequence). Trimming removed 2 bases at V and 5 bases at J, with 15 bases between.

This chain uses TRBV30 with TRBJ1-1; D gene uncertain. This CDR3 has 13 amino acids. CDR1 is GTSNPN and CDR2 is SVGIG in the germline V gene (reference sequence). Trimming took off 0 bases at V and 3 bases at J, with 8 bases between the two ends. The CDR3 coding sequence is TGTGCCTGGAGTGTTCAGACTGACACTGAAGCTTTCTTT. It yields the protein CAWSVQTDTEAFF.

The chain has TRBV10-3 and TRBJ2-1; D call uncertain. This CDR3 has 13 residues. V was cut by 4 bases and J by 4 bases, with 8 bases left in between. Germline values: CDR1 ENHRY, CDR2 SYGVKD. The chain's CDR3 is CAISVLVYNEQFF. In DNA, the CDR3 is TGTGCCATCAGTGTTCTGGTATACAATGAGCAGTTCTTC.

This chain joins TRBV3-1 (or the pseudogene TRBV3-2) and TRBJ2-3; 9 nucleotides align to TRBD2. Trimming cost V 5 bases and J 3 bases; bases outside gene matches: 12. The germline V gene has CDR1 LGHDT and CDR2 YNNKEL (reference sequence). This CDR3 contains 17 residues. The CDR3 loop is CASSETSGTFSTDTQYF. CDR3 in DNA: TGTGCCAGCAGCGAGACTAGCGGCACTTTTTCAACAGATACGCAGTATTTT.

This chain joins TRBV6-5 and TRBJ1-1, with TRBD1 matching 9 bases. There are 14 residues in the CDR3. Trimming removed 6 bases from V and 4 bases from J; junction bases left unmatched: 6. Germline assignment: CDR1 MNHEY and CDR2 SVGAGI. CDR3 nucleotides: TGTGCCAGCAGGGGGACAGGGTCTGTCACTGAAGCTTTCTTT. Protein: CASRGTGSVTEAFF.

The rearrangement links TRBV2 to TRBJ1-1; maybe TRBD1 (6 bases). Between the trimmed V and J ends, which lost 7 bases and 6 bases, there was a span of 12 bases. The length of the CDR3 is 12 residues. Germline CDR1 is SNHLY and CDR2 is FYNNEI. The CDR3 nucleotides are TGTGCCAGCAAGTGGGGGGGCCCTGAAGCTTTCTTT. As protein: CASKWGGPEAFF.

This rearrangement joins TRBV5-5 to TRBJ2-1, with TRBD2 matching 10 bases. Per the germline V gene, CDR1 is SGHKS and CDR2 is YYEKEE (reference sequence). CDR3 length: 17 amino acids. With V trimmed by 0 bases and J by 0 bases, 3 bases remained unmatched. CDR3 protein: CASSLVASGSSYNEQFF. In DNA form, the CDR3 reads TGTGCCAGCAGCTTGGTGGCTAGCGGGAGCTCCTACAATGAGCAGTTCTTC. Full variable domain (missing parts from reference TRBV5-5 and TRBJ2-1): DAGVTQSPTHLIKTRGQQVTLRCSPISGHKSVSWYQQVLGQGPQFIFQYYEKEERGRGNFPDRFSARQFPNYSSELNVNALLLGDSALYLCASSLVASGSSYNEQFFGPGTRLTVL.

The genes are TRBV28 and TRBJ2-1; no clear D gene. Germline CDR1 MDHEN, CDR2 SYDVKM. The CDR3 has 13 amino acids. V lost 5 bases, J lost 3 bases, and 8 bases lay in between. CDR3 DNA: TGTGCCAGCAGTCTCTCACTCTACAATGAGCAGTTCTTC. Its translation: CASSLSLYNEQFF.

The V call is TRBV6-5, the J call TRBJ2-3; D unresolved. The CDR3 extends over 12 amino acids. The V gene's germline CDR1 is MNHEY and CDR2 SVGAGI. Trimming stripped 9 bases from V and 0 bases from J, with 7 bases between. CDR3 region: CASSQSTDTQYF. In DNA form, the CDR3 reads TGTGCCAGTAGCCAGAGCACAGATACGCAGTATTTT.

The DNA for the CDR3 is TGTGCCAGCAGGACAGGGGGAGACTCTTTGGCTGAAGCTTTCTTT. Protein: CASRTGGDSLAEAFF. The chain is built from TRBV5-4 and TRBJ1-1, with 9 nucleotides matching TRBD1. The length of the CDR3 is 15 residues. The germline gives CDR1 SGHNT, CDR2 YYREEE (reference sequence). V dropped 5 bases and J dropped 6; count of bases not matched to a gene: 11.

V is TRBV27 and J is TRBJ1-6; D not resolved. V lost 3 bases and J lost 9, with 12 bases in between. This CDR3 spans 14 amino acids. Germline lookup yields CDR1 MNHEY and CDR2 SMNVEV (reference sequence). CDR3 in DNA: TGTGCCAGCAGTTTCGTGTCACGGGTTTCACCCCTCCACTTT. Its protein is CASSFVSRVSPLHF.

DNA for the CDR3: TGCGCCAGCAGCTTTGGGACAGGGGGCTACAATGAGCAGTTCTTC. Protein product: CASSFGTGGYNEQFF. This rearrangement joins TRBV5-1 to TRBJ2-1, with 11 positions matching TRBD1. From germline, CDR1 is SGHRS and CDR2 YFSETQ. The CDR3 sequence is 15 residues long. V trimming: 2 bases; J trimming: 3 bases; junction bases outside the gene matches: 1.

The chain couples TRBV6-6 to TRBJ2-5; maybe TRBD1 (7 bases). The CDR3 is 15 residues long. The V end was cut by 7 bases, the J end by 1 base, with 16 bases between. Germline V gene data show CDR1 as MNHNY and CDR2 as SVGAGI (reference sequence). The CDR3 sequence is CASNSQGGLQETQYF. CDR3 nucleotides: TGTGCCAGCAATTCCCAGGGGGGTCTCCAAGAGACCCAGTACTTC.

V is TRBV25-1 and J is TRBJ2-7, with D perhaps assigned TRBD1 or TRBD2 (8 bases each). CDR1 is MGHDK, CDR2 SYGVNS, per germline. The germline V and J ends were trimmed by 9 bases and 2 bases, with 23 bases remaining between them. The CDR3 spans 16 residues. The CDR3 region has the DNA TGTGCCAGGGGGACAGGAAAACTAGCGGAACCCTACGAGCAGTACTTC. Encoded protein: CARGTGKLAEPYEQYF.